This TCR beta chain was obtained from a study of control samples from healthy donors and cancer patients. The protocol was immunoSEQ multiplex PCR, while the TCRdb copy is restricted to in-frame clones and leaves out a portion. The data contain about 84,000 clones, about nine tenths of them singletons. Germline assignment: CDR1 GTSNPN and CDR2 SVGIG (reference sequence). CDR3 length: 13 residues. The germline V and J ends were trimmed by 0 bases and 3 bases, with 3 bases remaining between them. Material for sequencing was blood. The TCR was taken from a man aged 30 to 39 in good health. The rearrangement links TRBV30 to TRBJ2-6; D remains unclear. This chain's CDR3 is CAWSVRGANVLTF. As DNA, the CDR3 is TGTGCCTGGAGTGTCCGTGGGGCCAACGTCCTGACTTTC.